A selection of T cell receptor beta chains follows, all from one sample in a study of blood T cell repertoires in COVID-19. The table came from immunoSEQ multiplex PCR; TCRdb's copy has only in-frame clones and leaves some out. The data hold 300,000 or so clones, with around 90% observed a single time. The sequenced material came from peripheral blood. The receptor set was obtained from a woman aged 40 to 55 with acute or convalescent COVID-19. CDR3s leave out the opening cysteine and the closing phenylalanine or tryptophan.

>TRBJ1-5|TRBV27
ASSLAGSNQPQH
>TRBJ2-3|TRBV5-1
ASALARGQVVDTQY
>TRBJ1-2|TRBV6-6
TTKFPGAVSGYT
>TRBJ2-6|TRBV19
ASSISSSGANVLT
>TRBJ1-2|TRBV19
ASSSTGTGVRGYT
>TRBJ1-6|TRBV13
ASSLSRGSSYNSPLH
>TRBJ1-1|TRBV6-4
ASSDSMHTLATEAF
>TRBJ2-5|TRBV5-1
ASSKLSQETQY
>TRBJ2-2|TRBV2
ASSGQDIWSGELF
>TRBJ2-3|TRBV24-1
ATSYPQGADTQY
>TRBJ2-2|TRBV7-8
ASTPTVTGELF
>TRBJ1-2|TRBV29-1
SVRGGGYT
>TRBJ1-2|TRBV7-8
ASSFFVVRTGDDPLPYGYT
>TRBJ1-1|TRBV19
ASSSRTGTMNTEAF
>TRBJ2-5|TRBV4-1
ASSHLGTGEGETQY
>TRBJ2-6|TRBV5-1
ASSWDISGANVLT
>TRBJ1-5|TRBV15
ATSHRWYGNQPQH
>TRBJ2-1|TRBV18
ASSPVPAGHEQF
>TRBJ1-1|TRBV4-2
ASSQVGGEGTEAF
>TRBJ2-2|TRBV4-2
ASRPQVGLSNTGELF
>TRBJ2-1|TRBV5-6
ASSLVATQAGNEQF
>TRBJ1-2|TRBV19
ASSIQGVSVYGYT
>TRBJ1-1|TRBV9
ASSPRRGGGNTEAF
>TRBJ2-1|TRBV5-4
ASSPAGASSYNEQF
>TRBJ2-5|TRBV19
ASSRITGMEETQY
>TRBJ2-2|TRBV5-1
ASSASGAANTGELF
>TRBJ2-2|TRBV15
ATSRVLTGELF
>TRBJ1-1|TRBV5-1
ASSSGTANTEAF
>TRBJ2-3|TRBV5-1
ASSLAASGDTDTQY
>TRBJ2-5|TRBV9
ASSVLSRPETQY
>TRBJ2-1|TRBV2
ASSEAGAGYNEQF
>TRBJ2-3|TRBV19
ASNTIAGGSTDTQY
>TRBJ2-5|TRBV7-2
ASSLGAGRSQETQY
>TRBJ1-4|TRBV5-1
ASSQRGGGRATNEKLF
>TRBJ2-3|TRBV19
ASSIRTGEKDTQY
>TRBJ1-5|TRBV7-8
ASSIRQGYQPQH
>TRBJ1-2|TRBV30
AWSDRGRGYT
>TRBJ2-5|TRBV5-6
ASSLVGWQQGRRETQY